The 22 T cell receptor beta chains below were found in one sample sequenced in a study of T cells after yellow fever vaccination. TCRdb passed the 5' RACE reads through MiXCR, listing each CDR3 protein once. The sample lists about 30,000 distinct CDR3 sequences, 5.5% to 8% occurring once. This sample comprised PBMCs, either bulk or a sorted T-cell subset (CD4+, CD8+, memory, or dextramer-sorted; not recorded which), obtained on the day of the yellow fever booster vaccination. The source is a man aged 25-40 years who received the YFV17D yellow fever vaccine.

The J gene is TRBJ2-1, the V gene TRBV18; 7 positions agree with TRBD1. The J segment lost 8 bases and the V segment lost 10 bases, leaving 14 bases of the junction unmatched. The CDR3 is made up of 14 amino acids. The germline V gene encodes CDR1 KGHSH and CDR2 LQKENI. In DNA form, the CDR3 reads TGTGCCACCCAGCAGGGGGTGGCGAGCGATGAGCAGTTCTTC. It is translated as CATQQGVASDEQFF.

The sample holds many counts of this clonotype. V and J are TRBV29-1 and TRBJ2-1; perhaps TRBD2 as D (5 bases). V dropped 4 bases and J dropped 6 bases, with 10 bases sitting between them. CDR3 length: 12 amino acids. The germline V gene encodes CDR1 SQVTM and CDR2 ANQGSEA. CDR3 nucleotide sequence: TGCAGCGTTGGTTCTGGGAGCAATGAGCAGTTCTTC. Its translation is CSVGSGSNEQFF.

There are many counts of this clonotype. In DNA, the CDR3 is TGTGCCAGCAGTACCCAGTCATGGGAACAGCCCCAGCATTTT. This codes for CASSTQSWEQPQHF. This chain connects TRBV6-1 to TRBJ1-5; D not resolved. Between the trimmed V and J ends, which lost 5 bases and 7 bases, there was a span of 15 bases. The CDR3 extends over 14 amino acids. The germline V gene encodes CDR1 MNHNS and CDR2 SASEGT.

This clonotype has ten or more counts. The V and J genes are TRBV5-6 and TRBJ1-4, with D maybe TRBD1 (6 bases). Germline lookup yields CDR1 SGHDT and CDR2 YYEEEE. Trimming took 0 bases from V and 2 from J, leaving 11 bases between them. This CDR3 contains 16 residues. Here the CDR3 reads CASSLASTGTNEKLFF. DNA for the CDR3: TGTGCCAGCAGCTTGGCCTCGACAGGCACTAATGAAAAACTGTTTTTT.

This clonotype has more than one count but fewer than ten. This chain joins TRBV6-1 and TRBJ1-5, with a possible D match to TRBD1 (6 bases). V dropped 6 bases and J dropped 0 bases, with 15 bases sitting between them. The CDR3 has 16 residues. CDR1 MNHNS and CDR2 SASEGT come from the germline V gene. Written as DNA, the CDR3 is TGTGCCAGCAGCCGAGCCGGGACAATTAGCAATCAGCCCCAGCATTTT. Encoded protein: CASSRAGTISNQPQHF.

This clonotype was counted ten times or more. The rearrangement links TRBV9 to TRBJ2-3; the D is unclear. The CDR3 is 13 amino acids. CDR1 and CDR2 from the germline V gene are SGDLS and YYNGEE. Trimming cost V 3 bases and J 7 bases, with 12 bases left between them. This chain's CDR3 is CASSALTVHTQYF. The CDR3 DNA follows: TGTGCCAGCAGCGCTCTGACCGTGCATACGCAGTATTTT.

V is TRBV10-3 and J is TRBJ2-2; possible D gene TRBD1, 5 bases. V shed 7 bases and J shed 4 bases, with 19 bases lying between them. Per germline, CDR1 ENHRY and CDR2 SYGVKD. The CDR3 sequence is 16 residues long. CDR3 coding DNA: TGTGCCATCACCGCCGGATGGGGCGCGAGCACCGGGGAGCTGTTTTTT. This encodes CAITAGWGASTGELFF.

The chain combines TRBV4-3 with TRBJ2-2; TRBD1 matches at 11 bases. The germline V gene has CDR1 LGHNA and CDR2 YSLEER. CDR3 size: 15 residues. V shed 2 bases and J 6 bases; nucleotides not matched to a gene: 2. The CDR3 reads CASSQRTGGSGELFF. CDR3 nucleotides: TGCGCCAGCAGCCAACGGACAGGGGGCTCCGGGGAGCTGTTTTTT.

The CDR3 bases are TGCAGTGCACCCAGGGGCGGGTCTCGGAGGTACCAAGAGACCCAGTACTTC. Residues: CSAPRGGSRRYQETQYF. V usage is TRBV20-1 and J usage is TRBJ2-5; the D gene is possibly TRBD1 (6 bases). The germline gives CDR1 DFQATT, CDR2 SNEGSKA (reference sequence). CDR3 size: 17 residues. The V end was cut by 6 bases, the J end by 0 bases, with 23 bases between.

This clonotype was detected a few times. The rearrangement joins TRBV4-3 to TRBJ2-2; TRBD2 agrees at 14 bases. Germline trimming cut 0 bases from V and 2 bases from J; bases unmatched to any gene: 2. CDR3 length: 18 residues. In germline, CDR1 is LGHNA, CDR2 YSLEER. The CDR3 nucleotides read TGCGCCAGCAGCCAAGAGACTAGCGGGAGGGCAAACACCGGGGAGCTGTTTTTT. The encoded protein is CASSQETSGRANTGELFF.

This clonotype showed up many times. The CDR3 sequence is CAWDNWDSYEQYF. DNA of the CDR3: TGTGCCTGGGACAATTGGGACAGCTACGAGCAGTACTTC. The chain couples TRBV30 to TRBJ2-7, with 7 positions matching TRBD1. In germline, CDR1 is GTSNPN, CDR2 SVGIG (reference sequence). The CDR3 totals 13 residues. V lost 5 bases to trimming and J lost 3 bases; unmatched junction nucleotides: 7.

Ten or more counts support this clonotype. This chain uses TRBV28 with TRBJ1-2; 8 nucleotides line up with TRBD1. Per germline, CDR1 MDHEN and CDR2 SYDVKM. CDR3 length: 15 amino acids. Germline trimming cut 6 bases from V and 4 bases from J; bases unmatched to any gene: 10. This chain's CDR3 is CASRTADRVLYGYTF. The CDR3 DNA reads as TGTGCCAGCAGGACCGCGGACAGGGTGCTCTATGGCTACACCTTC.

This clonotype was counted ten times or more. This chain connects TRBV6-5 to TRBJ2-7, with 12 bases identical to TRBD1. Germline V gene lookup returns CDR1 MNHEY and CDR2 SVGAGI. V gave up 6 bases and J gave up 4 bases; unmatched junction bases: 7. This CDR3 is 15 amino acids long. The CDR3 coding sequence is TGTGCCAGCAGGCCCCCGGGACAGGGGGCGTACGAGCAGTACTTC. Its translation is CASRPPGQGAYEQYF.

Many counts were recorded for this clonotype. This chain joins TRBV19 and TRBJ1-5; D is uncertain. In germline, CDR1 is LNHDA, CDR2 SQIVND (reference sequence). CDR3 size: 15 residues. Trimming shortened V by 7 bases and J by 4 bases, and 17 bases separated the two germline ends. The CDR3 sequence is CASTPWAGPNQPQHF. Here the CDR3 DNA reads TGTGCCAGTACCCCCTGGGCAGGTCCTAATCAGCCCCAGCATTTT. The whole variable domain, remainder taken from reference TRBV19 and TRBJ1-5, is DGGITQSPKYLFRKEGQNVTLSCEQNLNHDAMYWYRQDPGQGLRLIYYSQIVNDFQKGDIAEGYSVSREKKESFPLTVTSAQKNPTAFYLCASTPWAGPNQPQHFGDGTRLSIL.

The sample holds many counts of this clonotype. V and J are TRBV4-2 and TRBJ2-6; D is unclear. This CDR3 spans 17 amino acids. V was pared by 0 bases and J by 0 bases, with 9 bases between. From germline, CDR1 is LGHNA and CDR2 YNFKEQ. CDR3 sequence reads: CASSQDHSSSGANVLTF. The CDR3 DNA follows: TGTGCCAGCAGCCAAGACCATAGCAGCTCTGGGGCCAACGTCCTGACTTTC.

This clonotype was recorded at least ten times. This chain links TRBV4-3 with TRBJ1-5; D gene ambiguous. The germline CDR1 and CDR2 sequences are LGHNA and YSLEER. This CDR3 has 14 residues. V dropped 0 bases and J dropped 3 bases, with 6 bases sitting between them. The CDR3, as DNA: TGCGCCAGCAGCCAAGACAGCCACAATCAGCCCCAGCATTTT. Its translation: CASSQDSHNQPQHF.

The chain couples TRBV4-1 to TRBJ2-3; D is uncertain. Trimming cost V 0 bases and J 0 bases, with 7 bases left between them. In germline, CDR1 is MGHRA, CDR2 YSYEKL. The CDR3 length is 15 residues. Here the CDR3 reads CASSQDHGSTDTQYF. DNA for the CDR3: TGCGCCAGCAGCCAAGATCACGGCAGCACAGATACGCAGTATTTT.

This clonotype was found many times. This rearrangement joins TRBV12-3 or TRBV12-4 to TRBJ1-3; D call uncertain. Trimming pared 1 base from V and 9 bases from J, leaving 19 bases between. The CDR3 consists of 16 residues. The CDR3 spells CASSLGVAVVDGTIYF. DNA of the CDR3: TGTGCCAGCAGTTTAGGAGTGGCAGTAGTCGATGGCACCATATATTTT.

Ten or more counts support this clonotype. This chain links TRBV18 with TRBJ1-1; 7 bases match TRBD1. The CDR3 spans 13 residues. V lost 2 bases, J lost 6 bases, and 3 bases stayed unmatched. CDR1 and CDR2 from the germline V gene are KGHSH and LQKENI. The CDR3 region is CASSPGQAPEAFF. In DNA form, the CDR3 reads TGTGCCAGCTCACCAGGACAGGCCCCTGAAGCTTTCTTT.

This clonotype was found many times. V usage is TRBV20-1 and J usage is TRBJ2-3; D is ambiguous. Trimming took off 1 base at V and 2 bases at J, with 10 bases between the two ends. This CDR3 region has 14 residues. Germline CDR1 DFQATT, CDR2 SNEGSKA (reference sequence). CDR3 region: CSARGRLFTDTQYF. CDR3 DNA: TGCAGTGCTAGAGGCCGGCTTTTCACAGATACGCAGTATTTT.

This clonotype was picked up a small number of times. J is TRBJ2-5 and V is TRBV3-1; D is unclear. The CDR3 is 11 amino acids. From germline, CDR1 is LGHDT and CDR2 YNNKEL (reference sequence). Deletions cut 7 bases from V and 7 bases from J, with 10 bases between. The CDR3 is CASTASGTQYF. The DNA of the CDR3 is TGTGCCAGCACCGCGTCTGGGACCCAGTACTTC.

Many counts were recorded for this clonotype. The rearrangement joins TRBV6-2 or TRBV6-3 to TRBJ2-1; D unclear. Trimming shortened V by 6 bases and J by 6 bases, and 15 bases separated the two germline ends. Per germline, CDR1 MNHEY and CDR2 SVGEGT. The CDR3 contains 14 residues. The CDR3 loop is CASRTGDVANEQFF. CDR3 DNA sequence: TGTGCCAGCAGGACTGGAGACGTAGCCAATGAGCAGTTCTTC.